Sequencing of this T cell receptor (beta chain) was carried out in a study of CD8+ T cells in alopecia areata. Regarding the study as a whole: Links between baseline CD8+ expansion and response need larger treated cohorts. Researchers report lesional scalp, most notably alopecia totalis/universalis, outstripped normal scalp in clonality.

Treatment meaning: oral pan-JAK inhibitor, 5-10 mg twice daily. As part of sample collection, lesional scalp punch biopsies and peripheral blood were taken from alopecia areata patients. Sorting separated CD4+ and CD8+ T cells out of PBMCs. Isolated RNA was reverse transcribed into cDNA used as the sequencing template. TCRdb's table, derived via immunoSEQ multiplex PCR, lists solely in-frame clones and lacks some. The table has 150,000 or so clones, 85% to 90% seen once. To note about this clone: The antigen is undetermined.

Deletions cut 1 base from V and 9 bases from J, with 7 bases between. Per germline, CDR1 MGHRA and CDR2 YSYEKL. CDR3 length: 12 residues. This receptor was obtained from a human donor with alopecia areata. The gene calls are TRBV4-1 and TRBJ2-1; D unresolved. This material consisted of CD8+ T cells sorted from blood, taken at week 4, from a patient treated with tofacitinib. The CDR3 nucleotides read TGCGCCAGCAGCCAAGGGGGATTTGAGCAGTTCTTC. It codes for CASSQGGFEQFF.